The clone carrying this TCR beta chain counts as medium-sized by frequency. Its antigen remains unidentified. This sample stems from a study of CXCR3-negative and CXCR3-positive naive CD8 T cells. Across the study: There were about 140 million TRB reads altogether, and each library had about 1.5 +/- 0.3 million of them.

Study-wide results and caveats: The study inferred TCR strength from TRB CDR3 properties and found comparable surface CD5 between naive subsets. Hydrophobicity of TRB CDR3s was greater in CXCR3-positive naive cells than in CXCR3-negative naive cells.

Germline V gene data show CDR1 as SQVTM and CDR2 as ANQGSEA. CDR3 size: 13 residues. Approximately 320,000 cells per CD8+ T cell subset were flow-sorted in triplicate. UMI-labeled TRB cDNA libraries were prepared by 5' RACE. TCRdb re-called the 5' RACE reads and gives one entry per CDR3 protein, without DNA. The sample has some 5,500 distinct CDR3 sequences, and its top ten clones hold roughly 2.1%. The chain couples TRBV29-1 to TRBJ2-1; lacking DNA, the TRBD2 call made by TCRdb goes unchecked. This TCR was sampled from a human donor in good health. Some clones in this sample may be carry-over from other donors' samples. The sample comprised naive CXCR3- CD8+ T cells from blood. Stated subset: CD45RO-CCR7+CD27+CD95- naive CD8+ T cells lacking CXCR3 (TNR3-). CDR3 residues: CSVVVAGYNEQFF.